The subject of this entry is one T cell receptor beta chain. Its antigen is currently unknown. This entry belongs to a study of graft-versus-host responses after intestinal transplantation. Study-level findings and limits: Investigators detected GvH clones in recipient marrow, with some emerging earlier in ileum or blood.

Germline lookup yields CDR1 MDHEN and CDR2 SYDVKM. V was trimmed by 7 bases and J by 6 bases, leaving 18 bases between them. CDR3 size: 15 residues. Assay: immunoSEQ multiplex PCR; the TCRdb copy retains only in-frame clones and omits some. The table lists tens of thousands of clones, roughly 90% of them singletons. This chain joins TRBV28 and TRBJ2-2; the D gene is possibly TRBD2 (5 bases). The origin of this receptor is a human donor who received an intestinal transplant. This specimen consisted of unstimulated CD8+ T cells sorted from spleen or lymph node cells, obtained before intestinal transplant. CDR3 DNA: TGTGCCAGCAATCTGGTGGGAGCGGACCCCGGGGAGCTGTTTTTT. Amino acids: CASNLVGADPGELFF.